This T cell receptor beta chain was identified during a study of blood T cell repertoires in COVID-19. About the research overall: Samples came from the United States, Italy and Spain, spanning acute and convalescent COVID-19. From T cells, B-cell-depleted T cells, or PBMCs came the material, which was cDNA or gDNA.

Trimming at V came to 1 base and at J to 9 bases, leaving 2 bases not matched to a gene. Germline assignment: CDR1 MNHNS and CDR2 SASEGT. The CDR3 totals 13 residues. Per the study methods: Nucleated cell counts were estimated from reference gene primer amplification. The method was immunoSEQ multiplex PCR; TCRdb's version includes in-frame clones alone and lacks a portion of them. The V and J calls and clone size were taken over from that table, and D and trimming were inferred from the DNA. This repertoire shows about 190,000 clones, roughly 87% found once; its top ten account for roughly 6.6%. The sequence was obtained from a woman in her thirties or forties with acute or convalescent COVID-19. The chain recombines TRBV6-1 with TRBJ2-4; 8 bases agree with TRBD1. The specimen was peripheral blood. Here the CDR3 DNA reads TGTGCCAGCAGTGAAGGACAGGGGATCATTCAGTACTTC. This codes for CASSEGQGIIQYF.